A single sample gave rise to the 14 T cell receptor beta chains below, sequenced in a study of neurological immune-mediated disorders. Each CDR3 protein is one row after TCRdb ran MiXCR on the 5' RACE reads. The repertoire includes roughly 34,000 distinct CDR3 sequences, about 13% of them detected once, and 2.3% sits in the top ten. Time point of the sample: longitudinal time-point 2. The sequenced sample was PBMCs. The receptors were sampled from a woman aged 40-49 years in good health.

There are many counts of this clonotype. The V call is TRBV20-1, the J call TRBJ2-1; D is uncertain. Per germline, CDR1 DFQATT and CDR2 SNEGSKA (reference sequence). The CDR3 length is 13 residues. Trimming removed 3 bases at V and 6 bases at J, with 12 bases between. The CDR3 bases are TGCAGTGCTAGGGAAGAAACAGTCAATGAGCAGTTCTTC. This translates into CSAREETVNEQFF.

Concerning this clonotype: The junction does not match germline at one end; this may be a read error. V gene TRBV30 combines with J gene TRBJ2-3; TRBD1 is a possible D gene (6 bases). The germline V gene has CDR1 GTSNPN and CDR2 SVGIG (reference sequence). The CDR3 extends over 11 amino acids. The CDR3 DNA reads TGTGCCCGGAGCCCAGGGGTTACGCAGTATTTT. It translates to CARSPGVTQYF.

This clonotype occurred many times. The chain employs TRBV5-1 and TRBJ1-4; no clear D. CDR3 length: 14 residues. Deletions cut 4 bases from V and 1 base from J, with 8 bases between. Per germline, CDR1 SGHRS and CDR2 YFSETQ. The CDR3 DNA sequence: TGCGCCAGCAGCGCCGGGAGAACTAATGAAAAACTGTTTTTT. Encoded protein: CASSAGRTNEKLFF.

The chain combines TRBV19 with TRBJ2-7; D unclear. The CDR3 contains 13 residues. The V and J ends lost 5 bases and 6 bases respectively, with 14 bases between them. In germline, CDR1 is LNHDA, CDR2 SQIVND (reference sequence). CDR3 protein: CASSAGPHGEQYF. DNA of the CDR3: TGTGCCAGTAGTGCCGGGCCCCATGGCGAGCAGTACTTC.

Ten or more counts support this clonotype. The genes are TRBV4-3 and TRBJ1-1; the D is unclear. Germline CDR1 reads LGHNA; CDR2 reads YSLEER. Trimming cost V 3 bases and J 3 bases, with 23 bases left between them. The CDR3 consists of 18 residues. CDR3 residues: CASSHATPPGRTDTEAFF. CDR3 in DNA: TGCGCCAGCAGCCACGCGACCCCACCCGGTCGGACTGACACTGAAGCTTTCTTT.

This clonotype was recorded many times. This sequence joins TRBV4-2 and TRBJ1-4; TRBD1 matches 10 bases. After removal of 2 bases from V and 8 bases from J, the junction contained 2 bases not matched to a gene. The CDR3 has 14 amino acids. CDR1 LGHNA and CDR2 YNFKEQ come from the germline V gene. The CDR3 is CASSQRQGAEKLFF. The CDR3, as DNA: TGTGCCAGCAGCCAAAGACAGGGGGCGGAAAAACTGTTTTTT.

The table lists this clonotype with many counts. The rearrangement links TRBV7-2 to TRBJ1-2; no clear D gene. This CDR3 comprises 18 residues. Germline V gene data show CDR1 as SGHTA and CDR2 as FQGNSA. V gave up 3 bases and J gave up 0 bases, with 20 bases separating them. The CDR3 loop reads CASSFTISPATTNYGYTF. CDR3 in DNA: TGTGCCAGCAGCTTTACTATTTCTCCCGCGACGACTAACTATGGCTACACCTTC.

CDR3 nucleotide sequence: TGCAGTGCTAGAGCTAGGGCGTATAACTATGGCTACACCTTC. It yields the protein CSARARAYNYGYTF. V gene TRBV20-1 combines with J gene TRBJ1-2; no clear D gene. Germline CDR1 reads DFQATT; CDR2 reads SNEGSKA (reference sequence). Trimming left V 1 base short and J 1 base short, with 10 bases between. The CDR3 consists of 14 residues.

Concerning this clonotype: At one end the junction does not follow the germline gene, possibly because of a read error. CDR3 region: CTSSLIRTESFF. The CDR3, as DNA: TGTACCAGCAGTTTAATAAGGACTGAATCTTTCTTT. The rearrangement uses TRBV12-3 or TRBV12-4 and TRBJ1-1, with D unresolved. This CDR3 is 12 amino acids long.

This clonotype was seen many times. V is TRBV29-1 and J is TRBJ2-7, with D hard to call. V was cut by 6 bases and J by 2 bases, with 11 bases left in between. The CDR3 consists of 12 residues. Germline assignment: CDR1 SQVTM and CDR2 ANQGSEA. CDR3 sequence reads: CSVRHSTYEQYF. The CDR3 nucleotides are TGCAGCGTGAGACATTCTACCTACGAGCAGTACTTC.

The sample holds many counts of this clonotype. The chain uses TRBV25-1 and TRBJ2-1; D is possibly TRBD2 (6 bases). The ends were cut back, 2 bases at V and 0 bases at J, with 11 bases in the middle. The CDR3 totals 16 residues. CDR1 MGHDK and CDR2 SYGVNS come from the germline V gene. This CDR3 is CASSEPRGYSYNEQFF. In DNA form, the CDR3 reads TGTGCCAGCAGTGAACCTCGGGGGTACTCCTACAATGAGCAGTTCTTC. The whole variable domain, remainder taken from reference TRBV25-1 and TRBJ2-1, is EADIYQTPRYLVIGTGKKITLECSQTMGHDKMYWYQQDPGMELHLIHYSYGVNSTEKGDLSSESTVSRIRTEHFPLTLESARPSHTSQYLCASSEPRGYSYNEQFFGPGTRLTVL.

This clonotype was seen many times. The CDR3 protein is CSVHGTSRRYNEQFF. The DNA of the CDR3 is TGCAGCGTTCACGGGACTAGCAGACGCTACAATGAGCAGTTCTTC. The chain has TRBV29-1 and TRBJ2-1, with 9 bases aligning to TRBD2. The trim removed 5 bases at V and 3 bases at J, leaving 8 bases unmatched. Germline assignment: CDR1 SQVTM and CDR2 ANQGSEA. This CDR3 has 15 residues.

This clonotype occurred many times. The chain uses TRBV7-2 and TRBJ2-3, with D perhaps given as TRBD1 or TRBD2 (6 bases each). The CDR3 length is 12 residues. Germline-derived CDR1 and CDR2 are SGHTA and FQGNSA. Deletions cut 5 bases from V and 13 bases from J, with 16 bases between. CDR3 amino acids: CASSLGGRGEYF. CDR3 DNA sequence: TGTGCCAGCAGCCTAGGGGGTCGCGGGGAGTATTTT.

Points on this clonotype: Germline and junction disagree at one end, which may indicate a read error. This chain joins TRBV12-3 or TRBV12-4 and TRBJ1-1, with D perhaps TRBD1 (5 bases). The CDR3 has 14 amino acids. Written as DNA, the CDR3 is TGTGTCAGCAAAACTTCAAGAAGGGGCACTGAAGCTTTCTTT. Protein sequence: CVSKTSRRGTEAFF.